Described below is a single T cell receptor (beta chain) sequence and its context. Assay: immunoSEQ multiplex PCR; the TCRdb copy retains only in-frame clones and omits some. The repertoire holds some 200,000 clones, about nine tenths seen once, with about 1.4% in the top ten. This sample was included in a study of control samples from healthy donors and cancer patients. V was trimmed by 3 bases and J by 0 bases, leaving 7 bases between them. There are 14 residues in the CDR3. CDR1 and CDR2 from the germline V gene are SGHRS and YFSETQ. The specimen was blood. The TCR was taken from a woman aged 25-40 years in good health. V is TRBV5-1 and J is TRBJ1-3; D is possibly TRBD1 (5 bases). CDR3 bases: TGCGCCAGCAGCTGGGGGGACTCTGGAAACACCATATATTTT. It is translated as CASSWGDSGNTIYF.